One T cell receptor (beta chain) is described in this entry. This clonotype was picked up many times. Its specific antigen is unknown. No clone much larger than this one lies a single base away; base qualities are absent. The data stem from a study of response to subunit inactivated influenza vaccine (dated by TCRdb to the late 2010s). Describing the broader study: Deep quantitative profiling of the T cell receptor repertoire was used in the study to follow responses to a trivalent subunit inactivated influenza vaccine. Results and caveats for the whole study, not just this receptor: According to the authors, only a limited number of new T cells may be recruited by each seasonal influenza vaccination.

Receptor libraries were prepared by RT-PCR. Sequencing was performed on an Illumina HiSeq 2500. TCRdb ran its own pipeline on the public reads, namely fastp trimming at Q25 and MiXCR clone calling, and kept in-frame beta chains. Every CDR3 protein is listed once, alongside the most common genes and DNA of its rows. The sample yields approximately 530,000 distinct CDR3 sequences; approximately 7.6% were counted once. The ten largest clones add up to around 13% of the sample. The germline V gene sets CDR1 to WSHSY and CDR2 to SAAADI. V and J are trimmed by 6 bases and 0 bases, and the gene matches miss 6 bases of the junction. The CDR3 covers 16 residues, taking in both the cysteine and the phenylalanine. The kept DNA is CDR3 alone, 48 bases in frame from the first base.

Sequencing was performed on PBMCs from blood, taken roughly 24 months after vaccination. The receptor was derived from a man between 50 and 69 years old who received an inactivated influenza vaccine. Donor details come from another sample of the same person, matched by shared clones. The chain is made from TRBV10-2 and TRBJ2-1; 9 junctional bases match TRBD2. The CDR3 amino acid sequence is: CASRTSGQSSYNEQFF. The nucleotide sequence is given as TGCGCCAGCAGGACTAGCGGCCAGAGCTCCTACAATGAGCAGTTCTTC.